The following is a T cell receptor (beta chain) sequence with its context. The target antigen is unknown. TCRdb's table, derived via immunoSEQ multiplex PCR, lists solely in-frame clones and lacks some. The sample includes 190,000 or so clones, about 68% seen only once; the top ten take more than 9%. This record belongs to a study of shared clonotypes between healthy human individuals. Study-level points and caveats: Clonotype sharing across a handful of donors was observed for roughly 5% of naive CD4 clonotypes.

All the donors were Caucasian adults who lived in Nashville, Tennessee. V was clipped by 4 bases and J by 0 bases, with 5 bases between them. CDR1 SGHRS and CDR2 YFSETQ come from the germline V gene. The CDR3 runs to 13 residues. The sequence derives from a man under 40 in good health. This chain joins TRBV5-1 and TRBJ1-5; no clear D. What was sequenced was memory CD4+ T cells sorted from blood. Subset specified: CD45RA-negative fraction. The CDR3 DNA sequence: TGCGCCAGCAGCCTCGTTAGCAATCAGCCCCAGCATTTT. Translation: CASSLVSNQPQHF.